This entry describes one TCR beta chain. The protocol was immunoSEQ multiplex PCR, while the TCRdb copy is restricted to in-frame clones and leaves out a portion. The sample holds 150,000 or so clones, 92% seen once. The sample originates from a study of T cell responses to AZD1222 COVID-19 vaccine. This CDR3 is 15 amino acids long. With 1 base clipped from V and 6 bases from J, the junction kept 3 bases outside the gene matches. Germline CDR1 is LGHDT and CDR2 is YNNKEL (reference sequence). Pooled samples include second doses given at about 4 or 12 weeks. Specimen: peripheral blood, collected 28 days after the second AZD1222 dose. V gene TRBV3-1 (or the pseudogene TRBV3-2) combines with J gene TRBJ2-3; 11 bases map to TRBD2. This receptor was obtained from an adult who received the AZD1222 COVID-19 vaccine. The CDR3: CASSQVAGGVDTQYF. CDR3 coding DNA: TGTGCCAGCAGCCAAGTAGCGGGAGGGGTCGATACGCAGTATTTT.